The T cell receptor beta chain described here comes from a study of CD8+ T cells in alopecia areata. Whole-study context: At a dose of 5 to 10 mg twice daily, oral tofacitinib was given to treated patients.

PBMC-derived CD4+ and CD8+ T cells were sorted. Extracted RNA was reverse transcribed into cDNA, the sequencing template. Here immunoSEQ multiplex PCR was the method, and the copy in TCRdb shows in-frame clones only, minus some. Counted here are around 100,000 clones, roughly two fifths occurring once; the ten biggest clones make up around 1.5%. V lost 5 bases, J lost 4 bases, and 4 bases stayed unmatched. Germline V CDR1 and CDR2: MGHRA, YSYEKL. The CDR3 is 15 residues long. The sequence came from a human donor with alopecia areata. The J gene is TRBJ2-5, the V gene TRBV4-1; 13 bases align to TRBD2. Sequencing was performed on CD4+ T cells sorted from blood. CDR3: CASSSGLAGRETQYF. CDR3 DNA: TGCGCCAGCAGCTCGGGACTAGCGGGACGAGAGACCCAGTACTTC.